These T cell receptor beta chains were read from a single sample in a study of T-cell reconstitution after alpha-beta-depleted transplantation in children. MiXCR, applied by TCRdb to the PCR reads, yields one record per CDR3 protein. The data show about 58,000 distinct CDR3 sequences, approximately 43% seen once. The specimen comprised PBMCs, mostly from graft donor cells, sampled 360 days after TCRalphabeta/CD19-depleted stem cell transplant. These receptor sequences come from a male patient between 5 and 17 years old who had a stem cell transplant for acute lymphoblastic leukemia, so the T cells may come from the graft donor. Both conserved end residues are part of each CDR3. The order of the fields is V gene, clone size, D gene, J gene, CDR3 length, CDR3 protein, CDR3 DNA. A D gene is named only where the DNA matches it firmly. Expanded clones are given a class, and other clones once, few, many or no size at all.

v_gene: TRBV28; abundance: few; d_gene: TRBD2; j_gene: TRBJ2-1; len: 17; CDR3aa: CASSFSLSGRYLNEQFF; CDR3nt: TGTGCCAGCAGTTTTTCCCTTAGCGGGAGGTACCTCAATGAGCAGTTCTTC
v_gene: TRBV7-9; abundance: NA; d_gene: TRBD1; j_gene: TRBJ2-5; len: 13; CDR3aa: CASGRDSQETQYF; CDR3nt: TGTGCCAGCGGCCGGGACAGCCAAGAGACCCAGTACTTC
v_gene: TRBV7-9; abundance: NA; d_gene: NA; j_gene: TRBJ2-4; len: 11; CDR3aa: CASSHGDIQYF; CDR3nt: TGTGCCAGCAGTCACGGGGACATTCAGTACTTC
v_gene: TRBV5-1; abundance: NA; d_gene: TRBD2; j_gene: TRBJ2-1; len: 14; CDR3aa: CASSLAGGSNEQFF; CDR3nt: TGCGCCAGCAGCCTAGCGGGGGGGTCCAATGAGCAGTTCTTC
v_gene: TRBV12-3/TRBV12-4; abundance: NA; d_gene: NA; j_gene: TRBJ2-3; len: 15; CDR3aa: CASSLESQPTDTQYF; CDR3nt: TGTGCCAGCAGTTTAGAGTCACAGCCCACAGATACGCAGTATTTT
v_gene: TRBV29-1; abundance: NA; d_gene: NA; j_gene: TRBJ2-1; len: 13; CDR3aa: CSVAVLAYNEQFF; CDR3nt: TGCAGCGTTGCCGTTCTGGCCTACAATGAGCAGTTCTTC
v_gene: TRBV4-1; abundance: NA; d_gene: NA; j_gene: TRBJ1-1; len: 16; CDR3aa: CASSQDKVQGSTEAFF; CDR3nt: TGCGCCAGCAGCCAAGATAAGGTACAGGGAAGTACTGAAGCTTTCTTT
v_gene: TRBV5-1; abundance: NA; d_gene: TRBD2; j_gene: TRBJ2-6; len: 15; CDR3aa: CASSGLAPGANVLTF; CDR3nt: TGCGCCAGCAGCGGACTAGCTCCTGGGGCCAACGTCCTGACTTTC
v_gene: TRBV6-5; abundance: few; d_gene: NA; j_gene: TRBJ1-4; len: 14; CDR3aa: CASSYSQTGEKLFF; CDR3nt: TGTGCCAGCAGTTACAGCCAAACTGGTGAAAAACTGTTTTTT
v_gene: TRBV5-4; abundance: NA; d_gene: NA; j_gene: TRBJ2-7; len: 12; CDR3aa: CASSANHHEQYF; CDR3nt: TGTGCCAGCAGCGCGAATCACCACGAGCAGTACTTC
v_gene: TRBV12-3/TRBV12-4; abundance: NA; d_gene: TRBD2; j_gene: TRBJ2-7; len: 14; CDR3aa: CASSLAPGRGWEYF; CDR3nt: TGTGCCAGCAGTTTAGCGCCTGGGAGGGGTTGGGAGTACTTC
v_gene: TRBV18; abundance: NA; d_gene: NA; j_gene: TRBJ2-5; len: 14; CDR3aa: CASSSQTRKETQYF; CDR3nt: TGTGCCAGCTCATCCCAGACCAGGAAAGAGACCCAGTACTTC
v_gene: TRBV15; abundance: NA; d_gene: NA; j_gene: TRBJ1-1; len: 11; CDR3aa: CATSRNTEAFF; CDR3nt: TGTGCCACCAGCAGAAATACTGAAGCTTTCTTT
v_gene: TRBV27; abundance: few; d_gene: NA; j_gene: TRBJ1-4; len: 13; CDR3aa: CASSLHMGEKLFF; CDR3nt: TGTGCCAGCAGCCTTCACATGGGTGAAAAACTGTTTTTT
v_gene: TRBV4-3; abundance: NA; d_gene: NA; j_gene: TRBJ2-7; len: 15; CDR3aa: CASSLAKTSGYEQYF; CDR3nt: TGCGCCAGCAGCCTAGCGAAGACTAGTGGTTACGAGCAGTACTTC
v_gene: TRBV11-2; abundance: NA; d_gene: TRBD2; j_gene: TRBJ2-1; len: 15; CDR3aa: CASSSVRGALYEQFF; CDR3nt: TGTGCCAGCAGCTCCGTGCGGGGGGCCCTCTATGAGCAGTTCTTC
v_gene: TRBV19; abundance: NA; d_gene: NA; j_gene: TRBJ1-1; len: 11; CDR3aa: CASRRNTEAFF; CDR3nt: TGTGCCAGTAGAAGAAACACTGAAGCTTTCTTT
v_gene: TRBV12-3/TRBV12-4; abundance: few; d_gene: NA; j_gene: TRBJ1-5; len: 16; CDR3aa: CASSPRQIYSNQPQHF; CDR3nt: TGTGCCAGCAGTCCAAGACAGATCTATAGCAATCAGCCCCAGCATTTT
v_gene: TRBV12-3/TRBV12-4; abundance: NA; d_gene: NA; j_gene: TRBJ2-3; len: 16; CDR3aa: CASSGPKQGHTDTQYF; CDR3nt: TGTGCCAGCAGTGGGCCCAAACAGGGACACACAGATACGCAGTATTTT
v_gene: TRBV5-7; abundance: NA; d_gene: NA; j_gene: TRBJ2-7; len: 11; CDR3aa: CASSDAYEQYF; CDR3nt: TGTGCCAGCAGCGACGCCTACGAGCAGTACTTC
v_gene: TRBV20-1; abundance: NA; d_gene: TRBD2; j_gene: TRBJ2-1; len: 13; CDR3aa: CSELAGSGNEQFF; CDR3nt: TGCAGCGAACTAGCGGGATCGGGCAATGAGCAGTTCTTC
v_gene: TRBV3-1; abundance: NA; d_gene: NA; j_gene: TRBJ1-6; len: 15; CDR3aa: CASSQVGGTHSPLHF; CDR3nt: TGTGCCAGCAGCCAAGTCGGGGGGACTCATTCACCCCTCCACTTT
v_gene: TRBV12-3/TRBV12-4; abundance: NA; d_gene: NA; j_gene: TRBJ2-2; len: 15; CDR3aa: CASSLLPWDTGELFF; CDR3nt: TGTGCCAGCAGTCTCCTACCTTGGGACACCGGGGAGCTGTTTTTT
v_gene: TRBV20-1; abundance: few; d_gene: NA; j_gene: TRBJ2-7; len: 10; CDR3aa: CSAQGHEQYF; CDR3nt: TGCAGTGCACAGGGACACGAGCAGTACTTC
v_gene: TRBV19; abundance: NA; d_gene: NA; j_gene: TRBJ1-1; len: 14; CDR3aa: CASSPTGSLTEAFF; CDR3nt: TGTGCCAGTAGTCCAACAGGCAGCCTCACTGAAGCTTTCTTT
v_gene: TRBV7-3; abundance: NA; d_gene: TRBD2; j_gene: TRBJ2-1; len: 17; CDR3aa: CASSPGGGTSGVNEQFF; CDR3nt: TGTGCCAGCAGCCCCGGGGGGGGGACTAGCGGGGTCAATGAGCAGTTCTTC
v_gene: TRBV5-1; abundance: NA; d_gene: TRBD1; j_gene: TRBJ2-5; len: 14; CDR3aa: CASSLVTGKETQYF; CDR3nt: TGCGCCAGCAGCTTGGTGACAGGGAAAGAGACCCAGTACTTC
v_gene: TRBV7-2; abundance: NA; d_gene: TRBD1; j_gene: TRBJ2-1; len: 15; CDR3aa: CASSSGQGSANEQFF; CDR3nt: TGTGCCAGCAGCTCGGGACAGGGATCGGCTAATGAGCAGTTCTTC
v_gene: TRBV20-1; abundance: few; d_gene: NA; j_gene: TRBJ1-3; len: 12; CDR3aa: CSASRLGNTIYF; CDR3nt: TGCAGTGCTAGTCGGTTAGGGAACACCATATATTTT
v_gene: TRBV12-3/TRBV12-4; abundance: NA; d_gene: NA; j_gene: TRBJ2-2; len: 14; CDR3aa: CASSTWTVTGELFF; CDR3nt: TGTGCCAGCAGTACCTGGACGGTGACCGGGGAGCTGTTTTTT
v_gene: TRBV29-1; abundance: few; d_gene: TRBD2; j_gene: TRBJ2-5; len: 16; CDR3aa: CSVDAGPSGSRKTQYF; CDR3nt: TGCAGCGTTGATGCGGGTCCTAGCGGGAGTCGAAAGACCCAGTACTTC
v_gene: TRBV2; abundance: NA; d_gene: NA; j_gene: TRBJ1-6; len: 15; CDR3aa: CASSGVSSYNSPLHF; CDR3nt: TGTGCCAGCAGTGGAGTGAGCTCCTATAATTCACCCCTCCACTTT
v_gene: TRBV12-3/TRBV12-4; abundance: once; d_gene: TRBD1; j_gene: TRBJ2-5; len: 14; CDR3aa: CASSLGQGQETQYF; CDR3nt: TGTGCCAGCAGCCTCGGACAGGGCCAAGAGACCCAGTACTTC
v_gene: TRBV6-6; abundance: NA; d_gene: NA; j_gene: TRBJ2-7; len: 13; CDR3aa: CATHTKVSYEQYF; CDR3nt: TGTGCCACTCACACCAAAGTCTCCTACGAGCAGTACTTC
v_gene: TRBV7-2; abundance: NA; d_gene: TRBD1; j_gene: TRBJ2-5; len: 13; CDR3aa: CASGGTGRETQYF; CDR3nt: TGTGCCAGCGGTGGGACAGGGAGAGAGACCCAGTACTTC
v_gene: TRBV20-1; abundance: few; d_gene: NA; j_gene: TRBJ2-1; len: 12; CDR3aa: CSARTVYNEQFF; CDR3nt: TGCAGTGCCAGGACAGTTTACAATGAGCAGTTCTTC
v_gene: TRBV9; abundance: NA; d_gene: NA; j_gene: TRBJ2-7; len: 16; CDR3aa: CASSVSVSSEGYEQYF; CDR3nt: TGTGCCAGCAGCGTGAGCGTGTCTTCCGAAGGTTACGAGCAGTACTTC
v_gene: TRBV12-3/TRBV12-4; abundance: few; d_gene: NA; j_gene: TRBJ1-5; len: 15; CDR3aa: CASSLRDISNQPQHF; CDR3nt: TGTGCCAGCAGTCTCCGGGACATTAGCAATCAGCCCCAGCATTTT
v_gene: TRBV5-1; abundance: once; d_gene: NA; j_gene: TRBJ2-7; len: 15; CDR3aa: CASSLPPTGRYEQYF; CDR3nt: TGCGCCAGCAGCTTGCCTCCTACGGGGCGATACGAGCAGTACTTC
v_gene: TRBV20-1; abundance: few; d_gene: TRBD2; j_gene: TRBJ2-7; len: 15; CDR3aa: CSAKKRRLAVREQYF; CDR3nt: TGCAGTGCCAAGAAACGGCGACTAGCGGTGAGGGAGCAGTACTTC
v_gene: TRBV4-1; abundance: NA; d_gene: TRBD2; j_gene: TRBJ2-1; len: 16; CDR3aa: CASSQEPGLETNEQFF; CDR3nt: TGCGCCAGCAGCCAAGAACCGGGACTAGAGACAAATGAGCAGTTCTTC
v_gene: TRBV29-1; abundance: NA; d_gene: TRBD2; j_gene: TRBJ2-1; len: 13; CDR3aa: CSGALTSRHEQFF; CDR3nt: TGCAGCGGCGCATTGACTAGCAGGCATGAGCAGTTCTTC
v_gene: TRBV20-1; abundance: few; d_gene: NA; j_gene: TRBJ2-1; len: 14; CDR3aa: CSANQMRFPNEQFF; CDR3nt: TGCAGTGCTAACCAGATGAGATTCCCCAATGAGCAGTTCTTC
v_gene: TRBV28; abundance: NA; d_gene: TRBD1; j_gene: TRBJ1-6; len: 16; CDR3aa: CASRGRDRGQDSPLHF; CDR3nt: TGTGCCAGCAGGGGTCGAGACAGGGGGCAGGATTCACCCCTCCACTTT
v_gene: TRBV13; abundance: NA; d_gene: TRBD2; j_gene: TRBJ2-2; len: 17; CDR3aa: CASRSRTGGPGTGELFF; CDR3nt: TGTGCCAGCCGAAGTAGAACGGGAGGGCCGGGCACCGGGGAGCTGTTTTTT
v_gene: TRBV7-6; abundance: NA; d_gene: NA; j_gene: TRBJ2-7; len: 15; CDR3aa: CASSLAGDSPYEQYF; CDR3nt: TGTGCCAGCAGCTTAGCGGGAGATTCGCCCTACGAGCAGTACTTC
v_gene: TRBV9; abundance: NA; d_gene: NA; j_gene: TRBJ2-1; len: 12; CDR3aa: CASGGRFFEQFF; CDR3nt: TGTGCCAGCGGGGGACGATTTTTTGAGCAGTTCTTC
v_gene: TRBV27; abundance: NA; d_gene: NA; j_gene: TRBJ1-2; len: 16; CDR3aa: CASSLSRGGLDYGYTF; CDR3nt: TGTGCCAGCAGTTTATCAAGAGGGGGTCTGGACTATGGCTACACCTTC
v_gene: TRBV20-1; abundance: NA; d_gene: TRBD1; j_gene: TRBJ2-7; len: 16; CDR3aa: CSASYPVTGGWDEQYF; CDR3nt: TGCAGTGCTAGTTACCCGGTCACAGGGGGCTGGGACGAGCAGTACTTC
v_gene: TRBV13; abundance: NA; d_gene: NA; j_gene: TRBJ2-7; len: 13; CDR3aa: CASSFSLDHEQYF; CDR3nt: TGTGCCAGCAGCTTTTCCCTGGACCACGAGCAGTACTTC
v_gene: TRBV20-1; abundance: NA; d_gene: TRBD2; j_gene: TRBJ2-1; len: 15; CDR3aa: CSARTRGGLYNEQFF; CDR3nt: TGCAGTGCTAGGACCCGGGGGGGGCTTTACAATGAGCAGTTCTTC
v_gene: TRBV6-2/TRBV6-3; abundance: NA; d_gene: TRBD1; j_gene: TRBJ2-7; len: 16; CDR3aa: CASRSVPGQGNYEQYF; CDR3nt: TGTGCCAGCAGATCTGTTCCGGGACAGGGGAACTACGAGCAGTACTTC
v_gene: TRBV29-1; abundance: NA; d_gene: NA; j_gene: TRBJ2-5; len: 13; CDR3aa: CSVARLVSETQYF; CDR3nt: TGCAGCGTAGCCCGGCTAGTATCAGAGACCCAGTACTTC
v_gene: TRBV4-3; abundance: NA; d_gene: TRBD1; j_gene: TRBJ2-3; len: 17; CDR3aa: CASSQVGTGGFTDTQYF; CDR3nt: TGCGCCAGCAGCCAAGTTGGGACAGGGGGTTTTACAGATACGCAGTATTTT
v_gene: TRBV5-1; abundance: NA; d_gene: TRBD1; j_gene: TRBJ2-5; len: 16; CDR3aa: CASSSPLQGARETQYF; CDR3nt: TGCGCCAGCAGCTCTCCACTACAGGGGGCTCGGGAGACCCAGTACTTC
v_gene: TRBV15; abundance: few; d_gene: NA; j_gene: TRBJ1-5; len: 14; CDR3aa: CATTQDNSGQPQHF; CDR3nt: TGTGCCACCACCCAGGACAATTCAGGTCAGCCCCAGCATTTT
v_gene: TRBV20-1; abundance: NA; d_gene: NA; j_gene: TRBJ1-2; len: 12; CDR3aa: CSAPAVFLGYTF; CDR3nt: TGCAGTGCCCCGGCGGTGTTTTTAGGCTACACCTTC
v_gene: TRBV4-2; abundance: few; d_gene: TRBD2; j_gene: TRBJ2-7; len: 15; CDR3aa: CASSQPGLVSYEQYF; CDR3nt: TGTGCCAGCAGCCAGCCTGGACTAGTCTCCTACGAGCAGTACTTC
v_gene: TRBV10-3; abundance: NA; d_gene: TRBD2; j_gene: TRBJ2-1; len: 12; CDR3aa: CAIRSGGHEQFF; CDR3nt: TGTGCCATCAGGAGCGGGGGACATGAGCAGTTCTTC